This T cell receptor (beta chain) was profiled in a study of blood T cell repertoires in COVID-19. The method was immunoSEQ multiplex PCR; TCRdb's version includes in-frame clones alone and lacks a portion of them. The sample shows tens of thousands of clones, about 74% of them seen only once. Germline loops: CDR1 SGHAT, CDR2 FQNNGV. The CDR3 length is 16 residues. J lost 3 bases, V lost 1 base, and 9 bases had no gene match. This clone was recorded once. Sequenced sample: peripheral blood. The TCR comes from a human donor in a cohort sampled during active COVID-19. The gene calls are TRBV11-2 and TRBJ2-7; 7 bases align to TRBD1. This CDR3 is CASSLASGTARYEQYF. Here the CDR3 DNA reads TGTGCCAGCAGCTTAGCCTCCGGGACAGCTCGCTACGAGCAGTACTTC.